This TCR beta chain came from a study of T-cell memory formation after mild COVID-19. Findings and caveats of the study: The study found balanced CD4/CD8 in clones contracting day 15 to 85 and a CD4+ lean in later expanders. Cross-reactive memory seemingly joined, as some responding clones were found in pre-infection memory.

Sample barcodes and UMIs were carried by the TCR alpha and TCR beta cDNA libraries that 5'RACE generated with constant-segment primers. TCRdb used MiXCR to reprocess the 5' RACE reads, holding one entry per CDR3 protein. The repertoire consists of under 450,000 distinct CDR3 sequences, with approximately 15% occurring once and the leading ten covering 20% to 25%. Only a few counts were recorded for this clonotype. Its antigen remains unknown. Trimming left V 5 bases short and J 3 bases short, with 14 bases between. CDR1 and CDR2 (germline): SEHNR, FQNEAQ (reference sequence). This CDR3 has 15 amino acids.

The TCR comes from a man younger than 30 who had mild COVID-19 (a few samples of this study predate the infection). Cell type and time point are not known. The chain has TRBV7-9 and TRBJ1-5, with D perhaps matching TRBD1 (5 bases). Specimen: PBMCs or a T cell subset sorted from them (not recorded which). The CDR3 DNA reads as TGTGCCAGCAGCCCGGGGGAGGTAGTCAATCAGCCCCAGCATTTT. Amino acid sequence: CASSPGEVVNQPQHF.